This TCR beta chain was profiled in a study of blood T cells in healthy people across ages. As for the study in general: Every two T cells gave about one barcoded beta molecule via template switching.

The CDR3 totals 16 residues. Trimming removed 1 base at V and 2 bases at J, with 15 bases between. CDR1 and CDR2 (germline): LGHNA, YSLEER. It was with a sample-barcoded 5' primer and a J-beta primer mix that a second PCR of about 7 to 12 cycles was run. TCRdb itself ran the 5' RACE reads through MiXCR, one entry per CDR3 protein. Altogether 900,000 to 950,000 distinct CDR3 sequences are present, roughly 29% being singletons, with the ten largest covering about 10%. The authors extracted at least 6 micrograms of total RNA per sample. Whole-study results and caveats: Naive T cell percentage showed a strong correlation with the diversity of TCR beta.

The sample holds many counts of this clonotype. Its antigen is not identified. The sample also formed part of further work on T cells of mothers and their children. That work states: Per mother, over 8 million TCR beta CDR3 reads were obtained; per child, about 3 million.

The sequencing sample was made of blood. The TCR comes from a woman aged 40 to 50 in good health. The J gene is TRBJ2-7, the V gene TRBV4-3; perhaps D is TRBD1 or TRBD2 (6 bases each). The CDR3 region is CASSQGGGGQPYEQYF. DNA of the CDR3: TGCGCCAGCAGCCAAGGCGGTGGGGGGCAACCCTACGAGCAGTACTTC.